The entry below gives a single T cell receptor beta chain sequence along with its context. The record originates from a study of T-cell reconstitution after alpha-beta-depleted transplantation in children. The TCRbeta library was prepared with unique molecular identifiers. TCRdb analysed the PCR reads with MiXCR anew, one entry per CDR3 protein. There are 500,000 to 600,000 distinct CDR3 sequences in the sample; roughly 33% occur only once, and about 2.3% lies in the top ten. V gave up 5 bases and J gave up 1 base, with 11 bases separating them. CDR3 length: 14 amino acids. Germline V CDR1 and CDR2: SGHTA, FQGNSA.

The receptor's source is a human donor who donated a stem cell graft to a child with aplastic anemia. The material sequenced was PBMCs from the stem cell graft donor, taken from the stem cell graft. The chain couples TRBV7-2 to TRBJ1-1; D not resolved. The CDR3 DNA reads TGTGCCAGCAGCCCGATCCTTCGGAACACTGAAGCTTTCTTT. It translates to CASSPILRNTEAFF.